The 22 T cell receptor beta chains below were found in one sample sequenced in a study of T cells in Graves' hyperthyroidism and ophthalmopathy. Authors of the study amplified TCR beta CDR3 regions from RNA transcripts. An initial round of RT-PCR targeting the TCR CDR3 relied on the HTBI primer set. In TCRdb, the multiplex PCR reads were re-called with MiXCR into one record per CDR3 protein. The sample records fewer than 750,000 distinct CDR3 sequences, 14% being singletons. Sequenced: blood. The receptors come from a woman aged 50 to 60 with Graves' ophthalmopathy.

This clonotype has only a few counts. This sequence joins TRBV19 and TRBJ2-3; D perhaps matches TRBD1 (6 bases). The CDR3 length is 13 residues. Germline CDR1 LNHDA, CDR2 SQIVND (reference sequence). V lost 3 bases and J 7 bases, leaving 11 bases between the germline ends. This chain's CDR3 is CASSIGQFNTQYF. The CDR3 nucleotides read TGTGCCAGTAGTATCGGACAGTTTAATACGCAGTATTTT.

The chain has TRBV28 and TRBJ2-3; 9 bases match TRBD2. The V gene's germline CDR1 is MDHEN and CDR2 SYDVKM. V dropped 5 bases and J dropped 2; count of bases not matched to a gene: 8. CDR3 length: 16 residues. CDR3 nucleotide sequence: TGTGCCAGCAGTCAATTCAGACTAGCGGACACAGATACGCAGTATTTT. Protein product: CASSQFRLADTDTQYF.

This clonotype was picked up many times. The rearrangement uses TRBV30 and TRBJ2-3; weak D call: TRBD2 (6 bases). This CDR3 has 11 residues. CDR1 and CDR2 (germline): GTSNPN, SVGIG (reference sequence). The CDR3 bases are TGTGCTGCTAGCGAAACAGATACGCAGTATTTT. This translates into CAASETDTQYF.

The gene calls are TRBV7-3 and TRBJ2-7; D tentatively reads TRBD1 or TRBD2 (5 bases each). CDR3 length equals 15 residues. V was clipped by 5 bases and J by 0 bases, with 14 bases between them. CDR1 SGHTA and CDR2 FQGTGA come from the germline V gene. The CDR3 loop reads CASSRDLTTSYEQYF. In DNA, the CDR3 is TGTGCCAGCAGCCGGGACCTCACAACCTCCTACGAGCAGTACTTC.

This clonotype was picked up many times. The J gene is TRBJ2-7, the V gene TRBV30; unclear D gene. Between the trimmed V and J ends, which lost 3 bases and 3 bases, there was a span of 6 bases. This CDR3 region has 11 residues. CDR1 and CDR2 (germline): GTSNPN, SVGIG (reference sequence). In nucleotides, the CDR3 is TGTGCCTGGAGGAAGGGCTACGAGCAGTACTTC. It translates to CAWRKGYEQYF.

This clonotype has a count of ten or more. The J gene is TRBJ1-1, the V gene TRBV7-2; D ambiguous. Deletions cut 5 bases from V and 6 bases from J, with 10 bases between. Germline CDR1 SGHTA, CDR2 FQGNSA. The length of the CDR3 is 12 residues. CDR3 bases: TGTGCCAGCAGCCTCGACGGACCTGAAGCTTTCTTT. It is translated as CASSLDGPEAFF. The whole variable domain, remainder taken from reference TRBV7-2 and TRBJ1-1, is GAGVSQSPSNKVTEKGKDVELRCDPISGHTALYWYRQSLGQGLEFLIYFQGNSAPDKSGLPSDRFSAERTGGSVSTLTIQRTQQEDSAVYLCASSLDGPEAFFGQGTRLTVV.

This clonotype was seen a few times. The chain recombines TRBV9 with TRBJ1-5, with 8 bases matching TRBD1. The CDR3 length is 14 residues. The J segment lost 4 bases and the V segment lost 2 bases, leaving 2 bases of the junction unmatched. Looked up from germline, CDR1 is SGDLS and CDR2 is YYNGEE. The CDR3 loop reads CASSVGQGNQPQHF. The CDR3 DNA is TGTGCCAGCAGCGTCGGACAGGGAAATCAGCCCCAGCATTTT.

This clonotype was detected many times. The chain combines TRBV6-1 with TRBJ2-3; TRBD1 might be the D (6 bases). The CDR3 runs to 17 residues. Germline-derived CDR1 and CDR2 are MNHNS and SASEGT. The V gene lost 5 bases and the J gene lost 0 bases, with 18 bases spanning the gap. The CDR3 DNA reads TGTGCCAGCAGTTCGTTTTCAGGGGAATCTAGCACAGATACGCAGTATTTT. It codes for CASSSFSGESSTDTQYF.

This chain uses TRBV5-5 with TRBJ2-1; no firm D call. This CDR3 has 15 amino acids. V was clipped by 0 bases and J by 7 bases, with 14 bases between them. Germline CDR1 is SGHKS and CDR2 is YYEKEE (reference sequence). CDR3 region: CASSLVGQLGNEQFF. As DNA, the CDR3 is TGTGCCAGCAGCTTGGTTGGTCAGCTTGGAAATGAGCAGTTCTTC.

This clonotype was recorded many times. This chain joins TRBV28 and TRBJ1-1, with D possibly being TRBD1 (5 bases). The CDR3 has 16 amino acids. The V and J ends lost 2 bases and 1 base respectively, with 14 bases between them. Germline CDR1 is MDHEN and CDR2 is SYDVKM. CDR3 sequence (DNA): TGTGCCAGCAGTTTAGGGCGCGGGACCACGAACACTGAAGCTTTCTTT. It is translated as CASSLGRGTTNTEAFF.

This clonotype was counted at least ten times. The chain couples TRBV2 to TRBJ1-2; no clear D. The ends were cut back, 7 bases at V and 0 bases at J, with 18 bases in the middle. CDR1 and CDR2 from the germline V gene are SNHLY and FYNNEI. The CDR3 runs 16 residues. The CDR3 spells CASTGISTRTNYGYTF. The CDR3 DNA sequence: TGTGCCAGCACTGGGATATCCACGAGAACTAACTATGGCTACACCTTC.

This clonotype was detected many times. The chain recombines TRBV6-1 with TRBJ2-2; D may be TRBD1 (6 bases). This CDR3 is 14 amino acids long. From germline, CDR1 is MNHNS and CDR2 SASEGT. V lost 5 bases, J lost 7 bases, and 14 bases lay in between. The chain's CDR3 is CASSRDTFGGELFF. CDR3 bases: TGTGCCAGCAGTCGGGACACCTTTGGCGGGGAGCTGTTTTTT.

This clonotype was recorded at least ten times. The chain combines TRBV18 with TRBJ2-7, with a possible D match to TRBD2 (6 bases). The CDR3 is 14 residues long. CDR1 KGHSH and CDR2 LQKENI come from the germline V gene. V was shortened by 3 bases and J by 0 bases, with 9 bases between the two germline ends. The CDR3 loop reads CASSPAGSSYEQYF. CDR3 bases: TGTGCCAGCTCACCCGCGGGGTCCTCCTACGAGCAGTACTTC. The variable domain in full, completed from reference TRBV18 and TRBJ2-7, reads NAGVMQNPRHLVRRRGQEARLRCSPMKGHSHVYWYRQLPEEGLKFMVYLQKENIIDESGMPKERFSAEFPKEGPSILRIQQVVRGDSAAYFCASSPAGSSYEQYFGPGTRLTVT.

This clonotype has a handful of counts. The rearrangement joins TRBV9 to TRBJ2-7; 10 bases are shared with TRBD1. Germline loops: CDR1 SGDLS, CDR2 YYNGEE. Losses at the gene ends were 0 bases for V and 4 bases for J; bases not matched to a gene: 4. This CDR3 has 15 residues. CDR3 sequence: CASSVGGTGEYEQYF. Here the CDR3 DNA reads TGTGCCAGCAGCGTAGGAGGGACAGGGGAGTACGAGCAGTACTTC.

This rearrangement joins TRBV28 to TRBJ2-4; 9 nucleotides line up with TRBD2. CDR1 is MDHEN and CDR2 is SYDVKM in the germline V gene. CDR3 size: 13 residues. Trimming took 2 bases from V and 15 from J; bases not matched to a gene: 8. CDR3 coding DNA: TGTGCCAGCAGTTTAGGTGTGGGACTAGCACCGTACTTC. This translates into CASSLGVGLAPYF.

The V and J genes are TRBV28 and TRBJ1-5, with D uncertain. This CDR3 is 14 amino acids long. Trimming removed 2 bases from V and 5 bases from J, with 10 bases in between. Looked up from germline, CDR1 is MDHEN and CDR2 is SYDVKM. The CDR3 nucleotides are TGTGCCAGCAGTTTACTAGGGCAGCATCAGCCCCAGCATTTT. This sequence encodes CASSLLGQHQPQHF. Together with reference TRBV28 and TRBJ1-5, the CDR3 gives the full variable domain: DVKVTQSSRYLVKRTGEKVFLECVQDMDHENMFWYRQDPGLGLRLIYFSYDVKMKEKGDIPEGYSVSREKKERFSLILESASTNQTSMYLCASSLLGQHQPQHFGDGTRLSIL.

This clonotype was observed many times. The chain carries TRBV7-2 and TRBJ2-3, with 10 bases matching TRBD1. J was trimmed by 0 bases and V by 5 bases; bases with no gene match: 14. The CDR3 has 19 amino acids. CDR1 and CDR2 (germline): SGHTA, FQGNSA. CDR3 nucleotide sequence: TGTGCCAGCAGCAAAACCGGGACAGGGGTCCTTTCTAGCACAGATACGCAGTATTTT. Encoded protein: CASSKTGTGVLSSTDTQYF.

This clonotype occurred many times. The V gene is TRBV18, the J gene TRBJ1-4; D is unclear. The V end was cut by 2 bases, the J end by 4 bases, with 14 bases between. CDR1 and CDR2 from the germline V gene are KGHSH and LQKENI. The length of the CDR3 is 16 residues. The CDR3 is CASSPAPDGRNEKLFF. CDR3 DNA: TGTGCCAGCTCACCAGCCCCAGACGGCCGTAATGAAAAACTGTTTTTT. Together with reference TRBV18 and TRBJ1-4, the CDR3 gives the full variable domain: NAGVMQNPRHLVRRRGQEARLRCSPMKGHSHVYWYRQLPEEGLKFMVYLQKENIIDESGMPKERFSAEFPKEGPSILRIQQVVRGDSAAYFCASSPAPDGRNEKLFFGSGTQLSVL.

This clonotype was seen a handful of times. The chain links TRBV2 to TRBJ2-1; D is unclear. The V and J ends lost 6 bases and 6 bases respectively, with 6 bases between them. This CDR3 region has 11 residues. Germline V gene data show CDR1 as SNHLY and CDR2 as FYNNEI. For the CDR3, the DNA is TGTGCCAGCAGATTTTTCAATGAGCAGTTCTTC. Translation: CASRFFNEQFF.

This clonotype was counted between two and nine times. This chain connects TRBV7-3 to TRBJ2-5, with 12 positions matching TRBD2. J was trimmed by 5 bases and V by 8 bases; bases with no gene match: 12. The germline CDR1 and CDR2 sequences are SGHTA and FQGTGA. The CDR3 spans 16 residues. CDR3 DNA: TGTGCCAGCTCCCCCGCCCCTAGCGGGAGGGGGGAGACCCAGTACTTC. Protein: CASSPAPSGRGETQYF.

This clonotype was counted ten times or more. The V gene is TRBV12-3 or TRBV12-4, the J gene TRBJ2-7; no reliable D call. This CDR3 comprises 15 residues. V was cut by 3 bases and J by 6 bases, with 18 bases left in between. This chain's CDR3 is CASSFGRLVGPEQYF. Here the CDR3 DNA reads TGTGCCAGCAGTTTTGGTCGGCTCGTCGGTCCCGAGCAGTACTTC.

This clonotype was observed many times. The chain has TRBV28 and TRBJ1-1, with D unresolved. Trimming took off 11 bases at V and 10 bases at J, with 14 bases between the two ends. Germline CDR1 and CDR2: MDHEN and SYDVKM. This CDR3 is 10 amino acids long. Here the CDR3 DNA reads TGTGCCGCTACGGGCTATGTAGCTTTCTTT. The encoded protein is CAATGYVAFF. Drawing the rest from reference TRBV28 and TRBJ1-1, the complete variable domain is DVKVTQSSRYLVKRTGEKVFLECVQDMDHENMFWYRQDPGLGLRLIYFSYDVKMKEKGDIPEGYSVSREKKERFSLILESASTNQTSMYLCAATGYVAFFGQGTRLTVV.